This T cell receptor (beta chain) was sequenced during a study of human T cells and chemical hapten exposure. The CDR3 is 16 residues long. Germline V lookup: CDR1 MNHNY, CDR2 SVGAGI (reference sequence). V gave up 5 bases and J gave up 4 bases, with 15 bases separating them. TCRdb ran MiXCR on the RACE reads and lists one entry per CDR3 protein. In the table there are some 77,000 distinct CDR3 sequences, about a tenth of which are singletons. Indicated time point: patch test 1, 2 weeks after DPC sensitization. Treatment specified: therapeutic diphenylcyclopropenone sensitization with weekly scalp DPC. This clonotype was picked up many times.

The chain links TRBV6-6 to TRBJ2-6; D tentatively fits TRBD1 or TRBD2 (5 bases each). The source is a woman aged 50 to 60 with alopecia areata. Some clones in this sample may be carry-over from other donors' samples. Here the sequenced sample was whole blood, taken in connection with sensitization to the hapten diphenylcyclopropenone (DPC). The CDR3 sequence: CASSPSGARGANVLTF. DNA of the CDR3: TGTGCCAGCAGTCCCTCCGGGGCGCGCGGGGCCAACGTCCTGACTTTC.